The 6 T cell receptor beta chains in this list originate from one sample, sequenced in a study of T cell responses to AZD1222 COVID-19 vaccine. Using immunoSEQ multiplex PCR, the repertoire was profiled, and TCRdb retains in-frame clones only, with some absent. Here the sample spans more than 95,000 clones, 88% being singletons. This sample comprised peripheral blood, obtained on day 0 of AZD1222 vaccination. All receptors come from an adult in good health.

The rearrangement uses TRBV7-8 and TRBJ1-6; tentatively, D is TRBD1 (6 bases). CDR3 length equals 16 residues. Germline V CDR1 and CDR2: SGHVS, FQNEAQ. The V gene lost 8 bases and the J gene lost 4 bases, with 18 bases spanning the gap. The CDR3 spells CASVERQVSYNSPLHF. The CDR3 DNA sequence: TGTGCCAGCGTAGAACGACAGGTTAGTTATAATTCACCCCTCCACTTT.

This chain's CDR3 is CASSFGRTSGSGETQYF. The CDR3 DNA sequence: TGTGCCAGCAGCTTCGGGCGGACTAGCGGGAGTGGTGAGACCCAGTACTTC. This rearrangement joins TRBV7-9 to TRBJ2-5, with TRBD2 matching over 13 bases. CDR3 length: 17 residues. The junction had 9 bases not matched to a gene; V was cut back by 3 bases and J by 5 bases. The V gene's germline CDR1 is SEHNR and CDR2 FQNEAQ (reference sequence).

The chain carries TRBV6-5 and TRBJ1-2; D gene ambiguous. The germline V and J ends were trimmed by 7 bases and 4 bases, with 16 bases remaining between them. This CDR3 has 14 residues. Germline values: CDR1 MNHEY, CDR2 SVGAGI. CDR3: CASTNHRERYGYTF. In nucleotides, the CDR3 is TGTGCCAGCACTAACCATCGGGAGCGCTATGGCTACACCTTC.

V gene TRBV23-1 combines with J gene TRBJ1-4; D is unclear. TRBV23-1 counts as an open reading frame of uncertain function. V was trimmed by 1 base and J by 8 bases, leaving 14 bases between them. This CDR3 spans 15 amino acids. The CDR3 here is CASSQFPPSGEKLFF. CDR3 DNA sequence: TGCGCCAGCAGTCAATTCCCGCCTAGTGGCGAAAAACTGTTTTTT.

The chain combines TRBV4-1 with TRBJ1-4; maybe TRBD1 (5 bases). Germline V gene data show CDR1 as MGHRA and CDR2 as YSYEKL. This CDR3 has 19 residues. Trimming cost V 1 base and J 0 bases, with 18 bases left between them. The CDR3 sequence is CASSQGGTNILATNEKLFF. In DNA, the CDR3 is TGCGCCAGCAGCCAAGGGGGGACGAACATACTAGCAACTAATGAAAAACTGTTTTTT.

Concerning this clone itself: Different DNA sequences within this sample yield the same CDR3. CDR3 in DNA: TGTGCCAGCAGCTTAGAACGTGGTCAGCCCCAGCATTTT. Encoded protein: CASSLERGQPQHF. V is TRBV7-2 and J is TRBJ1-5, with D hard to call. Trimming shortened V by 1 base and J by 6 bases, and 7 bases separated the two germline ends. This CDR3 has 13 amino acids. Germline V gene lookup returns CDR1 SGHTA and CDR2 FQGNSA. Looking up the rest from reference TRBV7-2 and TRBJ1-5 gives the full variable domain: GAGVSQSPSNKVTEKGKDVELRCDPISGHTALYWYRQSLGQGLEFLIYFQGNSAPDKSGLPSDRFSAERTGGSVSTLTIQRTQQEDSAVYLCASSLERGQPQHFGDGTRLSIL.